The 3 T cell receptor beta chains presented below share a single source sample, sequenced in a study of T-cell reconstitution after alpha-beta-depleted transplantation in children. As it was prepared, the TCRbeta library received unique molecular identifiers. TCRdb fed the PCR reads into MiXCR, producing one record per CDR3 protein. In the table there are 600,000 to 800,000 distinct CDR3 sequences, roughly 14% of which are singletons. This specimen was PBMCs, taken before TCRalphabeta/CD19-depleted stem cell transplant. These receptors all come from a girl aged 2 to 10 with congenital amegakaryocytic thrombocytopenia, due to receive a stem cell transplant.

This clonotype was recorded at least ten times. The CDR3 DNA sequence: TGTGCCAGCGATGCAGAACCGGGGGATGTTCACGAGCAGTACTTC. Translated: CASDAEPGDVHEQYF. The gene calls are TRBV6-1 and TRBJ2-7, with D possibly matching TRBD2 (6 bases). In germline, CDR1 is MNHNS, CDR2 SASEGT. V shed 8 bases and J shed 5 bases, with 22 bases lying between them. The CDR3 loop spans 15 amino acids.

The J gene is TRBJ1-3, the V gene TRBV30; no firm D call. V was cut by 3 bases and J by 0 bases, with 12 bases left in between. The CDR3 is 15 amino acids. Germline assignment: CDR1 GTSNPN and CDR2 SVGIG (reference sequence). CDR3 amino acids: CAWRRLAFSGNTIYF. The CDR3 nucleotides read TGTGCCTGGAGACGACTAGCCTTCTCTGGAAACACCATATATTTT.

In its sample, this clonotype was seen many times. The chain employs TRBV27 and TRBJ2-3; 10 nucleotides align to TRBD2. V shed 7 bases and J 2 bases; nucleotides not matched to a gene: 9. This CDR3 has 16 residues. The germline V gene encodes CDR1 MNHEY and CDR2 SMNVEV (reference sequence). CDR3 sequence: CASKDRTSGITDTQYF. The CDR3 coding sequence is TGTGCCAGCAAGGATAGGACTAGCGGAATCACAGATACGCAGTATTTT.